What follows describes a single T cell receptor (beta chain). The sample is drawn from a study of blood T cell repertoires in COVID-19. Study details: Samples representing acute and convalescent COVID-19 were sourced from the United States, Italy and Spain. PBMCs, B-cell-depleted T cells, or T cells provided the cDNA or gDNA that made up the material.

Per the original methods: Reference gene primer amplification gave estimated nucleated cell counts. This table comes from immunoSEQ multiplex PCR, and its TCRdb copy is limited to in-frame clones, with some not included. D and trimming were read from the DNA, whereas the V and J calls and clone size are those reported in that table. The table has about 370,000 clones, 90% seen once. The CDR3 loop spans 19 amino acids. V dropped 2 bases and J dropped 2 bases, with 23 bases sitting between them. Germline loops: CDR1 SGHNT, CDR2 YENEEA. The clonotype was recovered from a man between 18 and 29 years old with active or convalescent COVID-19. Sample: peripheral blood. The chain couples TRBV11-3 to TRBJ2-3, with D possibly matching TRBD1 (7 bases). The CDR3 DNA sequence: TGTGCCAGCAGCTTATCGGGCCCGACAGGGAGGATTCTCACAGATACGCAGTATTTT. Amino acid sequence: CASSLSGPTGRILTDTQYF.